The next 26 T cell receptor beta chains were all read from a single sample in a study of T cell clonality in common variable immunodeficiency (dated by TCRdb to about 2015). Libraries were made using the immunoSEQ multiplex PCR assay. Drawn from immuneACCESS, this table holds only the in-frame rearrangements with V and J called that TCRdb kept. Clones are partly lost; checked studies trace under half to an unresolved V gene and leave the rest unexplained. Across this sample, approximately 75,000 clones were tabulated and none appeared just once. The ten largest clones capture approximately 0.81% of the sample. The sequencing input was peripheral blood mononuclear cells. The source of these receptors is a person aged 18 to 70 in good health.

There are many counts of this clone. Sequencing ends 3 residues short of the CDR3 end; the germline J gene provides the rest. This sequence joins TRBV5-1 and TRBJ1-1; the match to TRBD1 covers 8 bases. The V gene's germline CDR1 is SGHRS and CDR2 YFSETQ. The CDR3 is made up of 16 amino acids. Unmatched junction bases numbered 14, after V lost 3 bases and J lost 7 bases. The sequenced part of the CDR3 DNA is TGCGCCAGCAGCTCGGACGGACAGGGAAGTTTTGGTGAA. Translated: CASSSDGQGSFGE. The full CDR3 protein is CASSSDGQGSFGEAFF.

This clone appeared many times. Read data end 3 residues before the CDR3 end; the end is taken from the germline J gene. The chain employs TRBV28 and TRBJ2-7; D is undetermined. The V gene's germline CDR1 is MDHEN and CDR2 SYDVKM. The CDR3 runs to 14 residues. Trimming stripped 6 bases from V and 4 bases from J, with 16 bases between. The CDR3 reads CASRLYTDSYEQYF. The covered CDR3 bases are TGTGCCAGCAGGTTGTACACAGATTCATACGAG.

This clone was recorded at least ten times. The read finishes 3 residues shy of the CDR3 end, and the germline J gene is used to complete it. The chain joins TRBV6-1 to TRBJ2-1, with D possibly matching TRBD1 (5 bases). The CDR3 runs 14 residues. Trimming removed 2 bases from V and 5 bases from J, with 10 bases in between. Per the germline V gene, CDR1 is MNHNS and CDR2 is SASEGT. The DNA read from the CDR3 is TGTGCCAGCAGTGAATTCGACAGCGACAATGAG. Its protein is CASSEFDSDNE. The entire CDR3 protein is CASSEFDSDNEQFF.

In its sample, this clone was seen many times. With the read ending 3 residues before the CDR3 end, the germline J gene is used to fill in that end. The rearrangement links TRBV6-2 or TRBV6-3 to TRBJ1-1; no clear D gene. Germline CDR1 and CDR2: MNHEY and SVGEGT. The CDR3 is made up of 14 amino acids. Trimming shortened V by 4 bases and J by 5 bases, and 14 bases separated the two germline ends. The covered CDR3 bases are TGTGCCAGCAGTTCAGCGGGAGTGGAAACTGAA. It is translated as CASSSAGVETE. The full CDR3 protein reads CASSSAGVETEAFF.

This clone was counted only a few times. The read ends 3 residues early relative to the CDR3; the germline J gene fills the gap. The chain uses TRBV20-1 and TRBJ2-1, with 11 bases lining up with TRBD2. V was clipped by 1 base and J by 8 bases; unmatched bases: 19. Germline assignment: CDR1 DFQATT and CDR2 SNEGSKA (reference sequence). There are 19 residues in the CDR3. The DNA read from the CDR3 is TGCAGTGCTAGAGGGGTACTAGCGGGAGTTGGTCGGGCCCGAGATGAG. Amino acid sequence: CSARGVLAGVGRARDE. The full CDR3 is CSARGVLAGVGRARDEQFF.

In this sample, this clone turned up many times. CDR3 DNA, as far as it was read: TGCAGTGCGGCTGGGCGGGTAGAGACC. Protein product: CSAAGRVET. The full CDR3 protein is CSAAGRVETQYF. This chain links TRBV20-1 with TRBJ2-5, with TRBD2 as a possible D gene (5 bases). The read finishes 3 residues shy of the CDR3 end, and the germline J gene is used to complete it. The CDR3 is 12 residues long. CDR1 is DFQATT and CDR2 is SNEGSKA in the germline V gene (reference sequence). Trimming removed 6 bases from V and 4 bases from J, with 12 bases in between.

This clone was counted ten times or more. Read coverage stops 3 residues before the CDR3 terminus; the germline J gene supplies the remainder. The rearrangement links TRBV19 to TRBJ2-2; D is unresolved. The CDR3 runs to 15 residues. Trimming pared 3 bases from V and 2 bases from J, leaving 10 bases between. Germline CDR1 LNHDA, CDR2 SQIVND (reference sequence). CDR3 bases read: TGTGCCAGTAGTATCAGTATTCTCAACACCGGGGAG. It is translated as CASSISILNTGE. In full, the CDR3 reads CASSISILNTGELFF.

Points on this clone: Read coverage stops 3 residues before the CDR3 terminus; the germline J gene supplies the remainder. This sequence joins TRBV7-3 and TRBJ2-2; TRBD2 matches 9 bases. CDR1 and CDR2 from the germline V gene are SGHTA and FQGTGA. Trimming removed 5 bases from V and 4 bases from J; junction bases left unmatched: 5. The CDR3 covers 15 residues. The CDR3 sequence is CASSPTSGFTGELFF. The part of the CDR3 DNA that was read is TGTGCCAGCAGCCCGACTAGCGGCTTCACCGGGGAG.

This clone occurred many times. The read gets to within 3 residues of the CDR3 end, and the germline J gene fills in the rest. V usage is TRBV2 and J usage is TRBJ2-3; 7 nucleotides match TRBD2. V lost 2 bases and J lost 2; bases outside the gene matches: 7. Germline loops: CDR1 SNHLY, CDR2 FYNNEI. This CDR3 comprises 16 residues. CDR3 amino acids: CASSELASGITDTQYF. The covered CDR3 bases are TGTGCCAGCAGTGAATTGGCCAGCGGGATCACAGATACG.

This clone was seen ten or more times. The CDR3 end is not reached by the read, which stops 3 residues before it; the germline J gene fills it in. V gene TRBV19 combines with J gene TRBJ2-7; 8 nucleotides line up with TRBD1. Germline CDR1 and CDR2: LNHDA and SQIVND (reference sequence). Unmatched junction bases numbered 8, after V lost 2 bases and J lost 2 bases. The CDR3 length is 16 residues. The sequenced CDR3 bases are TGTGCCAGTAGTATATTTCCGGGACAGGCGCCCTACGAG. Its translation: CASSIFPGQAPYE. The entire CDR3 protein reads CASSIFPGQAPYEQYF.

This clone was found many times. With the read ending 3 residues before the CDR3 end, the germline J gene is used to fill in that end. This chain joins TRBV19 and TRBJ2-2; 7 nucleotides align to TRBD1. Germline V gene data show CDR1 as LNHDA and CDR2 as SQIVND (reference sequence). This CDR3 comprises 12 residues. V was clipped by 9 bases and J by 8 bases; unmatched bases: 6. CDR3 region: CASTRGLGELFF. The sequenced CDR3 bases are TGTGCCAGCACTAGGGGGCTAGGGGAG.

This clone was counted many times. The CDR3 loop is CASSLERGRASRSYEQYF. The CDR3 DNA, read in part, is TGCGCCAGCAGCTTGGAGAGGGGGCGAGCGTCTAGGTCCTACGAG. V usage is TRBV5-1 and J usage is TRBJ2-7; 7 nucleotides line up with TRBD1. Sequencing ends 3 residues short of the CDR3 end; the germline J gene provides the rest. The CDR3 extends over 18 amino acids. V dropped 0 bases and J dropped 1; count of bases not matched to a gene: 13. CDR1 SGHRS and CDR2 YFSETQ come from the germline V gene.

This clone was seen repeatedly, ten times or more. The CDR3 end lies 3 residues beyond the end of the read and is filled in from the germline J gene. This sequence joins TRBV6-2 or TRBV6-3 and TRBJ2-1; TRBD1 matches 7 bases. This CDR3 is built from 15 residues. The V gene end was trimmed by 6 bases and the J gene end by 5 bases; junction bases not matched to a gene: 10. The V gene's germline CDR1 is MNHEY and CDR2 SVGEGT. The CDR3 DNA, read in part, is TGTGCCAGCAGAACCGGGACAGCCGAAAACAATGAG. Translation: CASRTGTAENNE. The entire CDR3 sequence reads CASRTGTAENNEQFF.

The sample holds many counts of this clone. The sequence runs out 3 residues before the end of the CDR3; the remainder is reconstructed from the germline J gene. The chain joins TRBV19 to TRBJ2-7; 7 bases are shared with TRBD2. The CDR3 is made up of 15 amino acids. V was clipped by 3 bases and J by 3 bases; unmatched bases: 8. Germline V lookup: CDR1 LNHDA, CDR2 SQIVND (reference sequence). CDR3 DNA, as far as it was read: TGTGCCAGTAGTATGACGGGACTAAAAGACTACGAG. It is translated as CASSMTGLKDYE. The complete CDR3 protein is CASSMTGLKDYEQYF.

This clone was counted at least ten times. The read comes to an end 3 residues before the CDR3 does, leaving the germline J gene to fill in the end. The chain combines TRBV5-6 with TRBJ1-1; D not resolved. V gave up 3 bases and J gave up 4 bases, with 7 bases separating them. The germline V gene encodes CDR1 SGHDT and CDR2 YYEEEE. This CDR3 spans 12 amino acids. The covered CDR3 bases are TGTGCCAGCAGCTCAGAGTTCACTGAA. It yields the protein CASSSEFTE. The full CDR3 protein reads CASSSEFTEAFF.

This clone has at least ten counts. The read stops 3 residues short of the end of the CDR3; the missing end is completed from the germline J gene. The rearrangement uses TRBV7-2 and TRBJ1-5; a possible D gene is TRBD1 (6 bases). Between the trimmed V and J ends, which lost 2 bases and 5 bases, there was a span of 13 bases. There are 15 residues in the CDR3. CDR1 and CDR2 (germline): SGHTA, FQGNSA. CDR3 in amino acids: CASSLLRGGDQPQHF. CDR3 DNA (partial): TGTGCCAGCAGCTTATTAAGGGGGGGGGATCAGCCC.

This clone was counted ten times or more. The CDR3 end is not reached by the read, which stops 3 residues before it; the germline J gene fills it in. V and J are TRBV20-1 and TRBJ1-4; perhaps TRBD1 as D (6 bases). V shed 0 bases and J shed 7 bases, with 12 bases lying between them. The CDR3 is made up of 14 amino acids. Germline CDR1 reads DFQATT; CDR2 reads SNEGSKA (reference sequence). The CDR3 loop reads CSARDRGRGEKLFF. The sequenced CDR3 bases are TGCAGTGCTAGAGACAGGGGACGGGGTGAAAAA.

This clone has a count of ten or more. CDR3 bases read: TGTGCCAGCAGTTACGGACAGACTAGCGGGAACGATGAG. This encodes CASSYGQTSGNDE. In full, the CDR3 reads CASSYGQTSGNDEQFF. V is TRBV6-2 or TRBV6-3 and J is TRBJ2-1; 11 positions agree with TRBD2. The read ends 3 residues shy of where the CDR3 ends; the end is completed using the germline J gene. CDR1 MNHEY and CDR2 SVGEGT come from the germline V gene. Losses at the gene ends were 2 bases for V and 8 bases for J; bases not matched to a gene: 8. This CDR3 is built from 16 residues.

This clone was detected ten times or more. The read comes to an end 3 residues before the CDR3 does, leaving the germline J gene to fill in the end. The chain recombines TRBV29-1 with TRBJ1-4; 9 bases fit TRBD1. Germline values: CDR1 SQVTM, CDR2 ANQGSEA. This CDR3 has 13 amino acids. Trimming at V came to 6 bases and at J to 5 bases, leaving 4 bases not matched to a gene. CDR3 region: CSVAGTGNEKLFF. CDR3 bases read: TGCAGCGTGGCCGGGACAGGGAATGAAAAA.

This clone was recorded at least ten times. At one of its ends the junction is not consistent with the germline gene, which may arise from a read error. CDR3 DNA (partial): TGTGCTAGCAGCCCCCGGGTCAGCTCCTACGAG. Its protein product is CASSPRVSSYE. The CDR3 as a whole reads CASSPRVSSYEQYF. This chain links TRBV7-7 with TRBJ2-7, with unresolved D. Coverage ceases 3 residues before the CDR3 finishes, and the germline J gene fills in the end. Germline V gene lookup returns CDR1 SSHAT and CDR2 FNYEAQ (reference sequence). This CDR3 has 14 residues.

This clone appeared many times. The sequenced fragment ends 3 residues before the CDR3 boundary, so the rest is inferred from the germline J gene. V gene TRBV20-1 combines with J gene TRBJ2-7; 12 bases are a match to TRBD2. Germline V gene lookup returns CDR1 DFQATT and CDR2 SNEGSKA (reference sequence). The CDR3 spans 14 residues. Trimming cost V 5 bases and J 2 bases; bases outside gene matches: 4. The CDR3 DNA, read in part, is TGCAGTGCTCCCGGACTAGCGGGACCCTACGAG. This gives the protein CSAPGLAGPYE. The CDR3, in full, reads CSAPGLAGPYEQYF.

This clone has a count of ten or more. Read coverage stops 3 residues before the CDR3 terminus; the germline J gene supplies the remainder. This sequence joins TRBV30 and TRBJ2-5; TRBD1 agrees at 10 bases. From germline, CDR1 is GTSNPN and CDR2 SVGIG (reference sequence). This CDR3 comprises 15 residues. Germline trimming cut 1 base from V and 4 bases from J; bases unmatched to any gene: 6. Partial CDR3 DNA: TGTGCCTGGAGTGCCGAACGGACAGGGGGAGAGACC. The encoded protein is CAWSAERTGGET. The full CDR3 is CAWSAERTGGETQYF. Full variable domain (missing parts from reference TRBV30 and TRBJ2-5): SQTIHQWPATLVQPVGSPLSLECTVEGTSNPNLYWYRQAAGRGLQLLFYSVGIGQISSEVPQNLSASRPQDRQFILSSKKLLLSDSGFYLCAWSAERTGGETQYFGPGTRLLVL.

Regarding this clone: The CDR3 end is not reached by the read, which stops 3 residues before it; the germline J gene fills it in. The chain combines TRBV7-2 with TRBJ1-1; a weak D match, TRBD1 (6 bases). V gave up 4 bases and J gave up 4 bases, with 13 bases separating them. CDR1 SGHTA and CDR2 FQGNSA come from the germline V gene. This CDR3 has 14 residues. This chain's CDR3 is CASSSRTVFTEAFF. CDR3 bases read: TGTGCCAGCAGCTCACGGACAGTCTTCACTGAA.

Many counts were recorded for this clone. The CDR3 is CASSVGLSNEKLFF. The CDR3 bases that were read are TGTGCCAGCAGTGTGGGACTCTCTAATGAAAAA. The rearrangement joins TRBV6-1 to TRBJ1-4, with a weak D call TRBD1 (5 bases). The read stops 3 residues short of the end of the CDR3; the missing end is completed from the germline J gene. Per the germline V gene, CDR1 is MNHNS and CDR2 is SASEGT. The CDR3 contains 14 residues. V lost 4 bases, J lost 3 bases, and 9 bases lay in between.

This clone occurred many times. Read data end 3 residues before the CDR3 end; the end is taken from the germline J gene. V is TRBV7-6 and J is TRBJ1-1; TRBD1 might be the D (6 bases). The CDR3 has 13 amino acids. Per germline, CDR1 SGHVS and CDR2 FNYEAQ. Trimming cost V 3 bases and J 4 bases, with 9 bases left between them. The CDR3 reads CASSFGQSTEAFF. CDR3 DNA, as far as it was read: TGTGCCAGCAGCTTTGGACAGAGCACTGAA.

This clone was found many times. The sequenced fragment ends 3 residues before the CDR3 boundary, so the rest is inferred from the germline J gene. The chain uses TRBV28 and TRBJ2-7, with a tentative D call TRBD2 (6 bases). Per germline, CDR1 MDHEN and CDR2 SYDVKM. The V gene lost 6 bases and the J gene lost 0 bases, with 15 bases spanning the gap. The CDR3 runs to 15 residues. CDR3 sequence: CASRTSGLSSYEQYF. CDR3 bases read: TGTGCCAGCAGGACCAGCGGGCTTAGCTCCTACGAG.